These 8 T cell receptor beta chains were sequenced from one sample in a study of CD8+ T cells in alopecia areata. cDNA serving as the sequencing template came from extracted, reverse transcribed RNA. Sequencing used immunoSEQ multiplex PCR; TCRdb keeps in-frame clones, though not all of them. The data show 61,000 or so clones, almost 97% seen once. The specimen comprised CD8+ T cells sorted from blood, sampled at week 0. The source is a human donor with alopecia areata.

The gene calls are TRBV7-9 and TRBJ1-2; D is unresolved. Trimming took 5 bases from V and 3 from J, leaving 10 bases between them. The germline V gene has CDR1 SEHNR and CDR2 FQNEAQ (reference sequence). The CDR3 is 13 amino acids. CDR3: CASSLLLDYGYTF. As DNA, the CDR3 is TGTGCCAGCAGCCTACTACTCGACTATGGCTACACCTTC.

The chain is built from TRBV27 and TRBJ2-7; D assignment may be TRBD1 or TRBD2 (6 bases each). V lost 5 bases and J lost 4, with 12 bases in between. The germline gives CDR1 MNHEY, CDR2 SMNVEV (reference sequence). This CDR3 comprises 13 residues. Here the CDR3 DNA reads TGTGCCAGCAGTCTGAGGGGGGCTTACGAGCAGTACTTC. This encodes CASSLRGAYEQYF.

The V and J genes are TRBV2 and TRBJ2-3; D may be TRBD2 (6 bases). Trimming shortened V by 7 bases and J by 6 bases, and 17 bases separated the two germline ends. In germline, CDR1 is SNHLY, CDR2 FYNNEI. This CDR3 has 14 residues. CDR3 in amino acids: CASTKRAGRDTQYF. As DNA, the CDR3 is TGTGCCAGCACCAAGCGGGCAGGGCGCGATACGCAGTATTTT.

By frequency in the sample, this clone is medium-sized (0.01 to 0.1%). The J gene is TRBJ1-1, the V gene TRBV19, with D possibly being TRBD1 (5 bases). The CDR3 loop spans 13 amino acids. Between the trimmed V and J ends, which lost 1 base and 5 bases, there was a span of 8 bases. CDR1 and CDR2 from the germline V gene are LNHDA and SQIVND (reference sequence). The CDR3 loop is CASSIGGSTEAFF. The CDR3 DNA reads TGTGCCAGTAGTATAGGGGGCTCGACTGAAGCTTTCTTT.

The V and J genes are TRBV19 and TRBJ2-1; 8 bases map to TRBD2. Germline V lookup: CDR1 LNHDA, CDR2 SQIVND (reference sequence). Unmatched junction bases numbered 11, after V lost 6 bases and J lost 7 bases. The CDR3 runs 15 residues. The CDR3 DNA reads TGTGCCAGTAGGAAACGGGGGGGCATCTGGAATGAGCAGTTCTTC. Residues: CASRKRGGIWNEQFF. The variable domain in full, completed from reference TRBV19 and TRBJ2-1, reads DGGITQSPKYLFRKEGQNVTLSCEQNLNHDAMYWYRQDPGQGLRLIYYSQIVNDFQKGDIAEGYSVSREKKESFPLTVTSAQKNPTAFYLCASRKRGGIWNEQFFGPGTRLTVL.

Note on this clone: Other DNA variants within this sample encode the same CDR3. The J gene is TRBJ2-1, the V gene TRBV7-2; TRBD2 might be the D (6 bases). Germline V gene lookup returns CDR1 SGHTA and CDR2 FQGNSA. Trimming removed 2 bases at V and 0 bases at J, with 8 bases between. This CDR3 spans 15 amino acids. The CDR3 DNA follows: TGTGCCAGCAGCTTACTGGGGGGCTCCTACAATGAGCAGTTCTTC. Protein product: CASSLLGGSYNEQFF.

The chain links TRBV27 to TRBJ2-3, with D possibly matching TRBD1 (6 bases). This CDR3 has 14 residues. Germline V gives CDR1 MNHEY, CDR2 SMNVEV (reference sequence). V lost 6 bases and J 3 bases, leaving 13 bases between the germline ends. In DNA form, the CDR3 reads TGTGCCAGCAGCGGTTGGGGGCGAACAGATACGCAGTATTTT. This codes for CASSGWGRTDTQYF.

The J gene is TRBJ1-1, the V gene TRBV11-2; D not certain. This CDR3 has 13 residues. Trimming took off 8 bases at V and 6 bases at J, with 16 bases between the two ends. The germline CDR1 and CDR2 sequences are SGHAT and FQNNGV. CDR3 residues: CASRQAARAEAFF. Written as DNA, the CDR3 is TGTGCCAGCCGGCAGGCGGCGAGGGCTGAAGCTTTCTTT.